These T cell receptor beta chains were read from a single sample in a study of OX40 agonist ivuxolimab in advanced cancers. TCRdb's copy holds only in-frame clones and misses some; the assay was immunoSEQ multiplex PCR. This sample has 50,000 to 65,000 clones, with around 90% found just once. The material sequenced was CD4+ or CD8+ T cells sorted from blood, taken in a trial of the OX40 agonist ivuxolimab. Source of these receptors: an adult with an advanced solid tumor such as melanoma, head and neck, liver or kidney cancer. CDR3s include the opening cysteine and the closing phenylalanine or tryptophan. The size entry is marked missing in some rows and otherwise reads once, few, many or a size class.

TRBV5-4	TRBJ1-5	-	CASSLRGSDQPQHF
TRBV29-1	TRBJ2-3	-	CSVELAGVPDTQYF
TRBV5-1	TRBJ1-5	-	CASSLGGAGDQPQHF
TRBV7-9	TRBJ2-7	-	CASSPSLLAGEQYF
TRBV28	TRBJ1-5	-	CASSIGTGVVQPQHF
TRBV11-1	TRBJ2-5	-	CASSLGGGGGQETQYF
TRBV7-3	TRBJ2-7	-	CASSQTGPSYEQYF
TRBV19	TRBJ2-7	-	CASSIGRRTDSYEQYF
TRBV18	TRBJ1-1	-	CASSPSLGGSPNTEAFF
TRBV11-2	TRBJ2-1	-	CASSSTSGGGNEQFF
TRBV9	TRBJ2-1	-	CASSWTGDNEQFF
TRBV14	TRBJ1-6	-	CASGVGGISPLHF
TRBV28	TRBJ2-3	-	CASSSAGSTDTQYF
TRBV25-1	TRBJ1-4	-	CASSETGVREKLFF
TRBV30	TRBJ2-3	-	CAFNSDFTDTQYF
TRBV5-1	TRBJ1-4	-	CASSLMRGNEKLFF
TRBV25-1	TRBJ2-5	-	CASTRGAETQYF
TRBV6-1	TRBJ1-1	-	CASSEMWAGYEAFF
TRBV27	TRBJ1-2	once	CASSFSGSNYGYTF
TRBV7-3	TRBJ2-3	-	CASSTQGGGRNTQYF
TRBV9	TRBJ1-2	-	CASSASSTGRANYGYTF
TRBV30	TRBJ1-3	-	CASPGGSSGNTIYF
TRBV14	TRBJ2-1	-	CASSQDWASGRTQFF
TRBV10-3	TRBJ2-7	-	CAISEAGTYEQYF
TRBV25-1	TRBJ1-2	-	CASSATVSGYTF
TRBV5-4	TRBJ2-5	-	CASSLGIQGGGETQYF
TRBV19	TRBJ2-7	medium-sized	CASRVTGSSYEQYF
TRBV4-2	TRBJ2-7	-	CASSQEKLAYEQYF
TRBV28	TRBJ1-5	-	CATTIELQPQHF
TRBV6-6	TRBJ1-4	-	CAAGVNEKLFF
TRBV5-4	TRBJ2-3	-	CASSFGTYKGDTQYF
TRBV7-6	TRBJ2-6	-	CASSSSRSQSRANVLTF
TRBV9	TRBJ2-1	-	CASSVKPSAENEQFF
TRBV19	TRBJ1-5	-	CASRGQGNSNQPQHF
TRBV5-1	TRBJ2-5	-	CASSLNLGETQYF
TRBV7-7	TRBJ2-5	-	CASSLGDQETQYF
TRBV30	TRBJ1-1	-	CAWGGKGTGGTEAFF
TRBV5-1	TRBJ2-7	-	CASSQAQTYEQYF
TRBV7-3	TRBJ2-5	-	CASSRQGVGETQYF
TRBV7-3	TRBJ2-7	once	CASSQNESWDRGLYEQYF
TRBV6-5	TRBJ2-7	-	CASSYSAGRHEQYF
TRBV19	TRBJ2-7	-	CASRNAGTSGGYEQYF
TRBV19	TRBJ2-1	-	CASVMTGHKDEQFF
TRBV7-7	TRBJ1-2	-	CASSLGSFLVSYGYTF
TRBV2	TRBJ2-2	-	CASSGTGGSSGELFF
TRBV19	TRBJ2-1	-	CASSFSSGGRARGEQFF
TRBV28	TRBJ2-7	-	CASSPGTVMDEQYF
TRBV6-5	TRBJ1-1	few	CASSYVQFTEAFF
TRBV11-2	TRBJ2-7	-	CASSPGTYTYEQYF
TRBV19	TRBJ1-5	-	CASREYYSNQPQHF
TRBV2	TRBJ1-5	-	CASRSRGLQPQHF